A single sample gave rise to the 32 T cell receptor beta chains below, sequenced in a study of blood T cells in healthy people across ages. PCR was performed a second time for roughly 7 to 11 cycles using a sample-barcoded 5' primer and a J-beta primer mix. TCRdb reanalysed the 5' RACE reads using MiXCR and keeps one entry per CDR3 protein. The sample includes about 700,000 distinct CDR3 sequences, about 32% of them seen just once. The sequenced material came from blood. These receptor sequences come from a woman over 75 in good health.

The V call is TRBV7-3, the J call TRBJ2-3; 9 bases map to TRBD2. The CDR3 loop spans 16 amino acids. The germline V gene has CDR1 SGHTA and CDR2 FQGTGA. V gave up 0 bases and J gave up 6 bases; unmatched junction bases: 7. The CDR3 sequence is CASSLTGGGAFDTQYF. CDR3 nucleotide sequence: TGTGCCAGCAGCTTAACGGGCGGGGGGGCCTTTGATACGCAGTATTTT. Full variable domain (remainder filled in from reference TRBV7-3 and TRBJ2-3): GAGVSQTPSNKVTEKGKYVELRCDPISGHTALYWYRQSLGQGPEFLIYFQGTGAADDSGLPNDRFFAVRPEGSVSTLKIQRTERGDSAVYLCASSLTGGGAFDTQYFGPGTRLTVL.

J is TRBJ2-5 and V is TRBV4-2; D is perhaps TRBD2 (6 bases). Looked up from germline, CDR1 is LGHNA and CDR2 is YNFKEQ. CDR3 length: 12 residues. V was shortened by 3 bases and J by 11 bases, with 13 bases between the two germline ends. The CDR3 loop is CASSHSGVEQYF. The CDR3 DNA reads TGTGCCAGCAGCCACTCGGGGGTTGAGCAGTACTTC.

This clonotype has only one observation. The gene calls are TRBV7-3 and TRBJ2-1, with 7 bases identical to TRBD2. Germline V gives CDR1 SGHTA, CDR2 FQGTGA. The junction had 2 bases not matched to a gene; V was cut back by 4 bases and J by 2 bases. The CDR3 is 14 residues long. The CDR3 region has the DNA TGTGCCAGCAGCTCGGGGAGGGCCTACAATGAGCAGTTCTTC. It yields the protein CASSSGRAYNEQFF.

As concerns this clonotype: This may stem from a read error, because a much larger clone lies one nucleotide away. V gene TRBV7-2 combines with J gene TRBJ1-6, with 7 bases lining up with TRBD1. The CDR3 extends over 14 amino acids. The germline V gene encodes CDR1 SGHTA and CDR2 FQGNSA. The CDR3 spells CASSPSDRPSPPHF. The CDR3 DNA sequence: TGTGCCAGCAGCCCCTCGGACAGGCCATCACCCCCCCACTTT.

There are many counts of this clonotype. This chain links TRBV7-9 with TRBJ1-2, with 9 positions matching TRBD1. Germline V CDR1 and CDR2: SEHNR, FQNEAQ (reference sequence). The CDR3 totals 15 residues. Trimming at V came to 5 bases and at J to 5 bases, leaving 9 bases not matched to a gene. Here the CDR3 reads CASSPGQGPGYGYTF. The CDR3, as DNA: TGTGCCAGCAGCCCAGGACAGGGGCCCGGGTATGGCTACACCTTC.

This clonotype was observed at least ten times. J is TRBJ2-6 and V is TRBV30; perhaps TRBD2 as D (5 bases). The germline V gene has CDR1 GTSNPN and CDR2 SVGIG (reference sequence). The CDR3 extends over 12 amino acids. V was trimmed by 8 bases and J by 3 bases, leaving 8 bases between them. The CDR3 DNA reads as TGTGCCCACGGGGATGGGGCCAACGTCCTGACTTTC. Its translation: CAHGDGANVLTF.

This clonotype was seen ten or more times. The chain joins TRBV28 to TRBJ2-6; TRBD1 is a possible D gene (6 bases). From germline, CDR1 is MDHEN and CDR2 SYDVKM. This CDR3 has 18 residues. Trimming took 5 bases from V and 0 from J, leaving 17 bases between them. The DNA of the CDR3 is TGTGCCAGCAGTCCCCCCCCCAGGGGCCTCTCTGGGGCCAACGTCCTGACTTTC. This translates into CASSPPPRGLSGANVLTF.

This clonotype has only a few counts. The chain couples TRBV25-1 to TRBJ2-2, with TRBD2 matching over 9 bases. Germline loops: CDR1 MGHDK, CDR2 SYGVNS. V was clipped by 3 bases and J by 7 bases; unmatched bases: 9. The length of the CDR3 is 16 residues. DNA for the CDR3: TGTGCCAGCAGTGAGTTCGGGACTAGCCAGGACGGGGAGCTGTTTTTT. This sequence encodes CASSEFGTSQDGELFF. Complete variable domain (other parts from reference TRBV25-1 and TRBJ2-2): EADIYQTPRYLVIGTGKKITLECSQTMGHDKMYWYQQDPGMELHLIHYSYGVNSTEKGDLSSESTVSRIRTEHFPLTLESARPSHTSQYLCASSEFGTSQDGELFFGEGSRLTVL.

This clonotype was observed once. This may stem from a read error, because a much larger clone lies one nucleotide away. The chain is built from TRBV7-9 and TRBJ2-1; D may correspond to TRBD1 or TRBD2 (5 bases each). Between the trimmed V and J ends, which lost 0 bases and 9 bases, there was a span of 15 bases. CDR1 is SEHNR and CDR2 is FQNEAQ in the germline V gene (reference sequence). The length of the CDR3 is 15 residues. The CDR3 DNA follows: TGTGCCAGCAGCTTAGCGGGGGACCAACCGGGTGAGCAGTTCTTC. This encodes CASSLAGDQPGEQFF.

V is TRBV2 and J is TRBJ1-5, with D perhaps matching TRBD1 (6 bases). Germline CDR1 and CDR2: SNHLY and FYNNEI. This CDR3 is built from 14 residues. Trimming took off 6 bases at V and 9 bases at J, with 18 bases between the two ends. Here the CDR3 DNA reads TGTGCCAGCAGGGAGGGGGACCCTACGGGGCCCCAGCATTTT. Translation: CASREGDPTGPQHF.

This sequence joins TRBV18 and TRBJ2-2, with a possible D match to TRBD1 (6 bases). V was cut by 2 bases and J by 0 bases, with 13 bases left in between. The CDR3 is made up of 17 amino acids. Germline CDR1 reads KGHSH; CDR2 reads LQKENI. CDR3 amino acids: CASSPSRGGPNTGELFF. In DNA, the CDR3 is TGTGCCAGCTCACCATCCAGGGGCGGACCGAACACCGGGGAGCTGTTTTTT.

This clonotype was detected only a few times. The DNA of the CDR3 is TGTGCCAGCAGCCAAGCCCTCGCCGGTGGCTACACCTTC. Encoded protein: CASSQALAGGYTF. The rearrangement joins TRBV14 to TRBJ1-2; D ambiguous. Germline V CDR1 and CDR2: SGHDN, FVKESK. V was trimmed by 1 base and J by 7 bases, leaving 10 bases between them. The CDR3 contains 13 residues.

In this sample, this clonotype turned up many times. This sequence joins TRBV7-2 and TRBJ2-1; D gene unclear. V lost 8 bases and J 4 bases, leaving 18 bases between the germline ends. CDR3 length: 15 amino acids. Germline CDR1 is SGHTA and CDR2 is FQGNSA. This CDR3 is CASSEGTTFYNEQFF. For the CDR3, the DNA is TGTGCCAGCTCCGAAGGCACCACTTTTTACAATGAGCAGTTCTTC.

As regards this clonotype: A much bigger clone sits one base away, suggesting this may be a read error. The chain recombines TRBV7-2 with TRBJ1-5; 7 bases fit TRBD1. CDR3 length: 14 amino acids. Germline assignment: CDR1 SGHTA and CDR2 FQGNSA. CDR3 coding DNA: TGTGCCAGCAGCCCGACAGGGTACAATCAGCCCCGGCATTTT. Its translation is CASSPTGYNQPRHF.

The chain joins TRBV20-1 to TRBJ1-5; no clear D gene. Germline V gene data show CDR1 as DFQATT and CDR2 as SNEGSKA (reference sequence). This CDR3 region has 14 residues. Trimming shortened V by 1 base and J by 0 bases, and 7 bases separated the two germline ends. The CDR3 here is CSARVPTSNQPQHF. The CDR3 DNA follows: TGCAGTGCTAGAGTTCCGACTAGCAATCAGCCCCAGCATTTT.

This clonotype was counted many times. The chain uses TRBV29-1 and TRBJ2-3; D might be TRBD2 (6 bases). The germline CDR1 and CDR2 sequences are SQVTM and ANQGSEA. The CDR3 is 13 residues long. Trimming stripped 6 bases from V and 0 bases from J, with 10 bases between. The DNA of the CDR3 is TGCAGCGTGGAGGGCCAAAGCACAGATACGCAGTATTTT. Translated: CSVEGQSTDTQYF.

This clonotype was seen repeatedly, ten times or more. The V call is TRBV6-1, the J call TRBJ1-2, with D possibly being TRBD1 (5 bases). This CDR3 spans 13 amino acids. V dropped 7 bases and J dropped 6 bases, with 15 bases sitting between them. Germline V CDR1 and CDR2: MNHNS, SASEGT. CDR3 region: CASTPRVRDGYTF. For the CDR3, the DNA is TGTGCCAGCACCCCCAGGGTTAGGGATGGCTACACCTTC.

This clonotype was detected only a few times. This chain joins TRBV6-1 and TRBJ2-7, with 9 bases identical to TRBD1. Germline V lookup: CDR1 MNHNS, CDR2 SASEGT. V was clipped by 5 bases and J by 3 bases; unmatched bases: 5. The CDR3 spans 14 residues. The CDR3 sequence is CASSRQGVVYEQYF. The CDR3 DNA sequence: TGTGCCAGCAGTCGACAGGGGGTCGTCTACGAGCAGTACTTC.

This clonotype was found many times. The genes are TRBV20-1 and TRBJ1-5; no clear D. From germline, CDR1 is DFQATT and CDR2 SNEGSKA (reference sequence). There are 17 residues in the CDR3. Trimming shortened V by 6 bases and J by 1 base, and 22 bases separated the two germline ends. Written as DNA, the CDR3 is TGCAGTGCCACCGCAACCAGAGCAACCTTGAGCAATCAGCCCCAGCATTTT. Its translation is CSATATRATLSNQPQHF.

This clonotype was seen ten or more times. J is TRBJ2-7 and V is TRBV6-5; TRBD2 might be the D (6 bases). The germline V gene has CDR1 MNHEY and CDR2 SVGAGI. Trimming took 0 bases from V and 4 from J, leaving 13 bases between them. The length of the CDR3 is 15 residues. The CDR3 bases are TGTGCCAGCAGTTACTCTTGGCAGGCGGGGTACGAGCAGTACTTC. It specifies CASSYSWQAGYEQYF.

This clonotype was found a few times. V and J are TRBV2 and TRBJ2-2; D not resolved. CDR3 length: 14 residues. V lost 7 bases, J lost 0 bases, and 9 bases lay in between. CDR1 is SNHLY and CDR2 is FYNNEI in the germline V gene. The CDR3 sequence is CASMETANTGELFF. The CDR3 DNA follows: TGTGCCAGCATGGAAACCGCGAACACCGGGGAGCTGTTTTTT.

V gene TRBV29-1 combines with J gene TRBJ2-4; D not certain. CDR3 length: 14 residues. Germline CDR1 SQVTM, CDR2 ANQGSEA. The V gene lost 3 bases and the J gene lost 0 bases, with 9 bases spanning the gap. CDR3 DNA: TGCAGCGTTGATTACAGATTAGCCAAAAACATTCAGTACTTC. This encodes CSVDYRLAKNIQYF.

The J gene is TRBJ1-1, the V gene TRBV7-2; the D is unclear. CDR1 and CDR2 (germline): SGHTA, FQGNSA. Between the trimmed V and J ends, which lost 4 bases and 7 bases, there was a span of 13 bases. The CDR3 contains 13 residues. The CDR3 region is CASSSGPYFEAFF. The CDR3, as DNA: TGTGCCAGCAGCTCAGGACCCTACTTTGAAGCTTTCTTT.

This clonotype was seen just once. V usage is TRBV5-5 and J usage is TRBJ2-1; D is unclear. Looked up from germline, CDR1 is SGHKS and CDR2 is YYEKEE (reference sequence). The V and J ends lost 3 bases and 3 bases respectively, with 10 bases between them. The CDR3 runs to 14 residues. The CDR3: CASSSAYGYNEQFF. The CDR3 DNA reads TGTGCCAGCAGCTCGGCCTACGGCTACAATGAGCAGTTCTTC.

In the case of this clonotype: A much larger clone differs from this one at a single base, so this may be a read error. The CDR3 region is CASREIGGEQFF. The CDR3 region has the DNA TGTGCCAGCAGAGAAATAGGGGGTGAGCAGTTCTTC. The genes are TRBV6-1 and TRBJ2-1, with D tentatively TRBD1 (6 bases). The V end lost 6 bases, the J end lost 9 bases, and 12 bases lay between the germline ends. Per the germline V gene, CDR1 is MNHNS and CDR2 is SASEGT. The CDR3 is made up of 12 amino acids.

This clonotype came up many times. V gene TRBV28 combines with J gene TRBJ2-7; TRBD2 is a possible D gene (7 bases). Trimming removed 3 bases from V and 0 bases from J, with 18 bases in between. The germline V gene encodes CDR1 MDHEN and CDR2 SYDVKM. CDR3 length: 17 residues. CDR3 coding DNA: TGTGCCAGCAGTTTTCTGGCGGGGGCCACTTTCTCCTACGAGCAGTACTTC. Its protein is CASSFLAGATFSYEQYF.

This chain connects TRBV20-1 to TRBJ1-1; D may be TRBD1 (5 bases). V lost 2 bases, J lost 1 base, and 11 bases lay in between. CDR1 is DFQATT, CDR2 SNEGSKA, per germline (reference sequence). The CDR3 runs 14 residues. The CDR3 loop is CSARREGANTEAFF. The CDR3 nucleotides are TGCAGTGCTAGACGGGAAGGGGCGAACACTGAAGCTTTCTTT.

In its sample, this clonotype was seen many times. This sequence joins TRBV7-2 and TRBJ2-5; 10 nucleotides match TRBD2. Germline V gene lookup returns CDR1 SGHTA and CDR2 FQGNSA. V trimming: 5 bases; J trimming: 7 bases; junction bases outside the gene matches: 7. The CDR3 covers 14 residues. CDR3: CASSPKAGGGTQYF. The DNA of the CDR3 is TGTGCCAGCAGCCCCAAAGCGGGGGGGGGGACCCAGTACTTC.

This clonotype was counted ten times or more. The gene calls are TRBV27 and TRBJ2-7; D unresolved. From germline, CDR1 is MNHEY and CDR2 SMNVEV (reference sequence). The V and J ends lost 9 bases and 6 bases respectively, with 24 bases between them. The CDR3 is made up of 15 amino acids. CDR3 in amino acids: CASSGRTQVLGEQYF. In nucleotides, the CDR3 is TGTGCCAGTTCGGGCCGTACGCAGGTTTTGGGCGAGCAGTACTTC.

This clonotype was seen a single time. Possible read error: a much larger clone is one base away. The rearrangement joins TRBV27 to TRBJ1-1; 7 bases agree with TRBD1. From germline, CDR1 is MNHEY and CDR2 SMNVEV (reference sequence). The CDR3 contains 14 residues. The V segment lost 9 bases and the J segment 4 bases; nucleotides outside the gene matches: 11. The CDR3 spells CASGRGSRGTEAFF. CDR3 DNA: TGTGCCAGTGGCAGGGGGAGCCGGGGCACTGAAGCTTTCTTT.

This clonotype was recorded many times. This rearrangement joins TRBV9 to TRBJ2-3; D remains ambiguous. CDR3 length equals 16 residues. The germline V gene has CDR1 SGDLS and CDR2 YYNGEE. Trimming shortened V by 0 bases and J by 4 bases, and 15 bases separated the two germline ends. The CDR3 reads CASSVATVRLADTQYF. CDR3 DNA: TGTGCCAGCAGCGTAGCTACGGTCAGGCTCGCAGATACGCAGTATTTT.

At least ten counts were recorded for this clonotype. The chain employs TRBV12-3 or TRBV12-4 and TRBJ1-2; 7 bases line up with TRBD1. CDR3 length equals 14 residues. The ends lost 7 bases at V and 5 bases at J; junction bases unmatched: 10. CDR3 amino acids: CASKTDRVTYGYTF. The DNA of the CDR3 is TGTGCCAGCAAGACCGACAGGGTGACTTATGGCTACACCTTC.